A selection of T cell receptor beta chains follows, all from one sample in a study of early T cells in non-severe SARS-CoV-2 infection. TCRdb re-derived calls from the 5' RACE reads in MiXCR, one entry per CDR3 protein. The table lists some 52,000 distinct CDR3 sequences, over 7.5% of them singletons. Sequences were obtained from whole blood. The receptors stem from an adult who was a healthcare worker with PCR-confirmed SARS-CoV-2 infection or an uninfected control (not recorded which). CDR3s include the opening cysteine and the closing phenylalanine or tryptophan. D genes are given only for firm matches. Only part of the rows carry a size: once, few, many, or a class if the clone is expanded.

D,V,size,J,DNA,CDR3
.,TRBV7-9,.,TRBJ1-5,TGTGCCAGCAGCACGGACCCGTATCAGCCCCAGCATTTT,CASSTDPYQPQHF
TRBD1,TRBV20-1,many,TRBJ2-7,TGCAGTGTTCGACCCGGGACAGGCAGTAACGAGCAGTACTTC,CSVRPGTGSNEQYF
.,TRBV6-6,.,TRBJ2-3,TGTGCCAGCAGTTCTGGGGACATAGGATCAGATACGCAGTATTTT,CASSSGDIGSDTQYF
.,TRBV5-4,few,TRBJ2-7,TGTGCCAGCAGCCAGGGGAACTACGAGCAGTACTTC,CASSQGNYEQYF
TRBD2,TRBV29-1,.,TRBJ2-7,TGCAGCGCGCTAGCGGGGGGCTCCTACGAGCAGTACTTC,CSALAGGSYEQYF
TRBD1,TRBV28,.,TRBJ2-7,TGTGCCAGCAGTTTCCCTGGGACAGACGAGCAGTACTTC,CASSFPGTDEQYF
.,TRBV9,.,TRBJ2-7,TGTGCCAGCAGCGTAGTGGCAGGCCCCCTATACGAGCAGTACTTC,CASSVVAGPLYEQYF
.,TRBV12-3/TRBV12-4,many,TRBJ1-2,TGTGCCAGCAGTTCCTCAGGCGGGGGCTACACCTTC,CASSSSGGGYTF
TRBD1,TRBV7-9,.,TRBJ1-2,TGTGCCAGCAGGGCAATAGGGACAGCTTTTAATGACACCTTC,CASRAIGTAFNDTF
.,TRBV19,medium-sized,TRBJ1-2,TGTGCCAGTAGTATCCAAGGGCACCCGGATGGCTACACCTTC,CASSIQGHPDGYTF
.,TRBV18,many,TRBJ1-5,TGTGCCAGCCAAGAAGGCATTAATCAGCCCCAGCATTTT,CASQEGINQPQHF